This TCR beta chain derives from a study of blood T cell repertoires in COVID-19. Overall study context: Some COVID-19 samples were acute and others convalescent; all came from the United States, Italy and Spain. PBMCs, B-cell-depleted T cells, or T cells were the source of the cDNA or gDNA that made up the material.

Seattle-derived patients entered the study during active infection and were followed longitudinally. In the authors' workflow: Estimates of nucleated cell counts were drawn from the amplification of reference gene primers. The method was immunoSEQ multiplex PCR; TCRdb's version includes in-frame clones alone and lacks a portion of them. V, J and clone size are taken as reported in that table, and D and trimming were inferred from the DNA itself. In the table there are about half a million clones, roughly nine tenths of which are singletons. Germline V gives CDR1 KGHDR, CDR2 SFDVKD. CDR3 length: 18 residues. Trimming removed 4 bases from V and 2 bases from J; junction bases left unmatched: 11. Only a few counts were recorded for this clone.

V is TRBV24-1 and J is TRBJ1-5; TRBD1 matches 9 bases. Sequencing input: peripheral blood. The sequence derives from a man aged 18 to 30 with COVID-19, enrolled during active disease. In DNA, the CDR3 is TGTGCCACCAGTGACCGTCAGGGACAGGGACGGGGCAATCAGCCCCAGCATTTT. Translation: CATSDRQGQGRGNQPQHF.